This T cell receptor beta chain was retrieved from a study of T cell repertoires in cytomegalovirus infection. In the study overall: Carrying CMV and the relevant HLA type showed in public TCR beta signatures.

The study's findings and limits: The cumulative frequency of public TCR beta families distinguished individuals who carried CMV together with the relevant HLA. What dominated the ex vivo response were HLA-C-restricted CMV-specific TCR beta clonotypes.

Comments on this clonotype: Its antigen is unknown.

One entry per CDR3 protein results from TCRdb running MiXCR on the reads. Here the sample spans some 920,000 distinct CDR3 sequences, roughly 30% being singletons. This CDR3 region has 17 residues. With 5 bases removed from V and 8 bases from J, the gap between germline ends came to 24 bases. Germline-derived CDR1 and CDR2 are KGHDR and SFDVKD. Sample: cultured CD8+ T cells from PBMCs, taken from culture after CMV antigen stimulation. The chain joins TRBV24-1 to TRBJ2-1; D tentatively fits TRBD1 or TRBD2 (6 bases each). This TCR derives from a human donor in good health (CMV status not recorded). Some clones in this sample may be carry-over from other donors' samples. The CDR3 spells CATSVGRPGHPKDEQFF. For the CDR3, the DNA is TGTGCCACCAGTGTTGGGAGGCCGGGACACCCTAAAGATGAGCAGTTCTTC.